The entry below describes one T cell receptor beta chain. No antigen is known for it. It has no much larger one-base neighbor in the sample; base qualities were not kept. TCRbeta CDR3 regions were amplified from genomic DNA by means of the immunoSEQ Assay, a bias-controlled multiplex PCR. Regarding the original processing steps: Nucleated cell counts per sample were estimated from amplification of reference gene primers within the assay. Sequence reads were collapsed and filtered to measure the absolute abundance of every unique TCRbeta CDR3 rearrangement. Productive Simpson clonality was computed per sample as the square root of Simpson's diversity index over productive rearrangements. TCRdb retrieved this table from immuneACCESS and kept in-frame rearrangements only. Not all clones are present; in checked studies, unresolved V genes account for under half, and no reason is known for the remainder. That table furnishes V, J and clone size, whereas the DNA furnished D and trimming. Across this sample there are 70,000 or so clones, with 91% seen only once. The leading ten clones occupy more than 7% of the sample.

Whole blood was collected in K2EDTA tubes by collaborating institutions according to the institutions' own protocols. For TCRbeta analysis, collaborator samples were shipped as frozen whole blood, as isolated PBMCs, or as DNA extracted from either sample type. The source of the sample is a study of blood T cell repertoires in COVID-19 (TCRdb year 2020). For context, the study as a whole: Samples covering the acute and convalescent phases of COVID-19 were provided by collaborators in the United States, Italy and Spain. The repertoires were released in a freely available public database meant as a resource for research on the immune response to SARS-CoV-2. The sample metadata nearly always contained a de-identified subject ID, COVID-19 status, age in years and sex. Where available, HLA class I and class II types were taken from metadata supplied by the sample provider and were not determined by assay-based typing. The dataset comprised deeply sampled blood TCRbeta repertoires from subjects exposed to, actively infected with, or recovered from COVID-19. Samples were obtained from the ongoing ImmuneRACE study (first 160 participants) and from 1,254 subjects provided by 6 global collaborators. The material from the prospective study consisted of cDNA or gDNA derived from T cells, B-cell-depleted T cells, or PBMCs.

Overall study outcomes, separate from this receptor: How much clinical and demographic metadata was included differed by source and by participant, and the metadata was provided uncurated.

The germline V end is reduced by 1 base and the J end by 0 bases; junction bases left unmatched: 2. Including cysteine and phenylalanine, the CDR3 has 15 amino acids. Left in the record is the CDR3 DNA by itself, 45 bases read in frame from the first base. CDR1 and CDR2, per the germline V gene, are MGHRA and YSYEKL. The sample comprised peripheral blood. The sequence was obtained from a human donor in a cohort sampled during active COVID-19. The sequence joins TRBV4-1 to TRBJ2-7, with 8 middle bases fitting TRBD1. The CDR3 in this case is CASSQGTGFSYEQYF. The nucleotides read TGCGCCAGCAGCCAAGGGACAGGGTTCTCCTACGAGCAGTACTTC.